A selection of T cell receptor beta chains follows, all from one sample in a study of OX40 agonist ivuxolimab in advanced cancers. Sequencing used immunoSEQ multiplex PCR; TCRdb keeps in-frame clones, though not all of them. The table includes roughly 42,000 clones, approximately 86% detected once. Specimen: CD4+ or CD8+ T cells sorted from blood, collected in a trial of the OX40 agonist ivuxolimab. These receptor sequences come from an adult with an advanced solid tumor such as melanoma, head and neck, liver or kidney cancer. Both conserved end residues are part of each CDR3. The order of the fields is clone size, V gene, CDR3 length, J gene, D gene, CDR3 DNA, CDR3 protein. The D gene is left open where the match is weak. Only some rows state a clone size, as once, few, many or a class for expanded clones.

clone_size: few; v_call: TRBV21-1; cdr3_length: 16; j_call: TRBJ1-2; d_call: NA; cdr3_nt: TGTGCCAGCAGCGAGGGAAGGGGGCATCGGGTCTATGGCTACACCTTC; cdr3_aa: CASSEGRGHRVYGYTF
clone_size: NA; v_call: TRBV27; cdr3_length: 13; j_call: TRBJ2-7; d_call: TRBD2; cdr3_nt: TGTGCCAGCAGTTTAGGACTAGCATGGGAGCAGTACTTC; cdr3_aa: CASSLGLAWEQYF
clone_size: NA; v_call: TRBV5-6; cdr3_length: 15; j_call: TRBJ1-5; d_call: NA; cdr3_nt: TGTGCCAGCAGCTTGGCCTTGGGAGGCAATCAGCCCCAGCATTTT; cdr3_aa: CASSLALGGNQPQHF
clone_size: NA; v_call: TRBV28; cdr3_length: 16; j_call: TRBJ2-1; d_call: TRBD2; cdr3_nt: TGTGCCAGCAGTCGCCCTCTAGCGGACTTTTACAATGAGCAGTTCTTC; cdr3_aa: CASSRPLADFYNEQFF
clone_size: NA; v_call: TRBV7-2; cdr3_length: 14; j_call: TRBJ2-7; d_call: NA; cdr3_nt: TGTGCCAGCAGCGGGACGGAGGCCGTCTACGAGCAGTACTTC; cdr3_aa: CASSGTEAVYEQYF
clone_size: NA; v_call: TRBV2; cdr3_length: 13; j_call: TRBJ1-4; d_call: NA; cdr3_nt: TGTGCCAGCAGTGAACAGGCTAGGGAAAAACTGTTTTTT; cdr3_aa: CASSEQAREKLFF
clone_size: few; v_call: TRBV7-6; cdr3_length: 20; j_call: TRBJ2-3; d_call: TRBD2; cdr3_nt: TGTGCCAGCAGCCACCGCATGACCCGACTAGCGGGAGAGGGCACAGATACGCAGTATTTT; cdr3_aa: CASSHRMTRLAGEGTDTQYF
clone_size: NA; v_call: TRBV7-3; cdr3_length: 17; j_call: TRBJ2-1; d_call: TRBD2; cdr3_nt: TGTGCCAGCAGCTTAAATCCAGGACTAGCGCAATTTGAAGAGCAGTTCTTC; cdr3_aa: CASSLNPGLAQFEEQFF
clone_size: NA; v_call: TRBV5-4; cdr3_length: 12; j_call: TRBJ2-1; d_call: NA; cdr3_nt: TGTGCCAGCAGCCTAAGCCCACTTGAGCAGTTCTTC; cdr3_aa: CASSLSPLEQFF
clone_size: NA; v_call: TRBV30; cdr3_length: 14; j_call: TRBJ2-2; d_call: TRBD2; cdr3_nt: TGTGCCTGGACTGAGAGGGGAGGGACCGGGGAGCTGTTTTTT; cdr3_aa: CAWTERGGTGELFF
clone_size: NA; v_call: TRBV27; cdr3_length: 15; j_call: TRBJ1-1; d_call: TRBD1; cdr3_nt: TGTGCCAGCAGTTCGCTACAGGGGTTGAACACTGAAGCTTTCTTT; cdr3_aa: CASSSLQGLNTEAFF
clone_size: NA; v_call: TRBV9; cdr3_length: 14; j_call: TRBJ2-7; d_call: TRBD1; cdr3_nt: TGTGCCAGCAGCGTGATGGACAGGGTCTACGAGCAGTACTTC; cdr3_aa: CASSVMDRVYEQYF
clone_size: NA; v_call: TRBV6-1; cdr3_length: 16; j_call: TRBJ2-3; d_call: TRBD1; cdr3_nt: TGTGCCAGCAGTGAGTGGGACAGGGCGGAGGGTGATACGCAGTATTTT; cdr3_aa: CASSEWDRAEGDTQYF
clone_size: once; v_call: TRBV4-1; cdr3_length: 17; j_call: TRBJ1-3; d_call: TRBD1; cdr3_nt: TGCGCCAGCAGCCAAGATCGGAGACAGGGGGTGTACAACACCATATATTTT; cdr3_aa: CASSQDRRQGVYNTIYF
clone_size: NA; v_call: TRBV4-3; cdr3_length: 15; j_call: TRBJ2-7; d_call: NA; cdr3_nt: TGCGCCAGCAGCCGAGAGAGGGCGGGCGCCTACGAGCAGTACTTC; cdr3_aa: CASSRERAGAYEQYF
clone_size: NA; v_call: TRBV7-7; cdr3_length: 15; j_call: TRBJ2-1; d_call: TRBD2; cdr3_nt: TGTGCCAGCAGCTGGACCCTAGCGGGATACAATGAGCAGTTCTTC; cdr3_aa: CASSWTLAGYNEQFF
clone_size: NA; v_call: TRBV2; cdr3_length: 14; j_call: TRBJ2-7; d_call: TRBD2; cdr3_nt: TGTGCCAGCAGTGATTGGGAGGGGTCCTACGAGCAGTACTTC; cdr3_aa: CASSDWEGSYEQYF
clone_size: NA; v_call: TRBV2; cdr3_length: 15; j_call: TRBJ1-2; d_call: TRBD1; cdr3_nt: TGTGCCAGCAGTGATCGGACAGGATCATACTATGGCTACACCTTC; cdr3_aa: CASSDRTGSYYGYTF
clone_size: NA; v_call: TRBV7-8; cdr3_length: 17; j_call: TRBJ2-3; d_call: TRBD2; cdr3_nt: TGTGCCAGCAGCTCCAAGGGTCTAGCGGACTTCACAGATACGCAGTATTTT; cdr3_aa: CASSSKGLADFTDTQYF
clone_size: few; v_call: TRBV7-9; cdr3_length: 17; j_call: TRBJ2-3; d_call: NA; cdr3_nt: TGTGCCAGCAGCTCACCCACAGACTTGGAGGGTCCAGATACGCAGTATTTT; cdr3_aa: CASSSPTDLEGPDTQYF
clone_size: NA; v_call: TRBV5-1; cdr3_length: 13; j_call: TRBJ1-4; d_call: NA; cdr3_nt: TGCGCCAGCAGCTGGGGGGCGCGAGAAAAACTGTTTTTT; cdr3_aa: CASSWGAREKLFF
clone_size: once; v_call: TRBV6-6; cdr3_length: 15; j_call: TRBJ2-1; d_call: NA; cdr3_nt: TGTGCCAGCAGTTACATGGCAAGCTCCTACAATGAGCAGTTCTTC; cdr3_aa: CASSYMASSYNEQFF
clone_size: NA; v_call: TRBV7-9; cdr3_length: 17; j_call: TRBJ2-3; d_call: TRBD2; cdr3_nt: TGTGCCAGCAGCTCAGGGACTAGCGGGGGGGCCCCAGATACGCAGTATTTT; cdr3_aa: CASSSGTSGGAPDTQYF
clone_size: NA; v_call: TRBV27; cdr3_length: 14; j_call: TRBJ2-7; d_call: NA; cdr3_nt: TGTGCCAGCAGCCCAAGTGGCAGGCTGGCCGAGCAGTACTTC; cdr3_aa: CASSPSGRLAEQYF
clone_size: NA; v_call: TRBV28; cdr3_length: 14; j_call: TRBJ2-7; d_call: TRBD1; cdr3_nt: TGTGCCAGCGGACCCGGGACAGGGACCTACGAGCAGTACTTC; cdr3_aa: CASGPGTGTYEQYF
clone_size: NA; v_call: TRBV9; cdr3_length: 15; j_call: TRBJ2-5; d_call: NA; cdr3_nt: TGTGCCAGCAGCCCAGCTACCGACTACCAAGAGACCCAGTACTTC; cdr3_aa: CASSPATDYQETQYF